Below are 23 T cell receptor beta chains sequenced from a single sample in a study of CD8 T cells in ankylosing spondylitis. Findings of the study overall: A motif of several highly homologous TCR beta variants was seen as apparently characteristic of ankylosing spondylitis blood.

TCRdb called the 5' RACE reads again in MiXCR, with one record for every CDR3 protein. This table holds fewer than 650,000 distinct CDR3 sequences, more than 9.5% found once. Their specific antigens are unknown. Sequenced: blood, either unsorted or a sorted T cell fraction (not recorded which). These receptor sequences come from a male donor with ankylosing spondylitis.

In DNA form, the CDR3 reads TGTGCCAGCAGCTTCGTATGGGACTACAATGAGCAGTTCTTC. It codes for CASSFVWDYNEQFF. The genes are TRBV3-1 and TRBJ2-1; D is unresolved. The ends were cut back, 5 bases at V and 3 bases at J, with 11 bases in the middle. The CDR3 runs to 14 residues. Germline V lookup: CDR1 LGHDT, CDR2 YNNKEL (reference sequence).

CDR3 sequence (DNA): TGCGCCAGCAGCTTTGCTCTAGCGGGTGACACAGATACGCAGTATTTT. Translation: CASSFALAGDTDTQYF. This rearrangement joins TRBV5-1 to TRBJ2-3; 8 nucleotides align to TRBD2. J gave up 2 bases and V 2 bases, and 7 bases lay outside the gene matches. In germline, CDR1 is SGHRS, CDR2 YFSETQ. This CDR3 has 16 amino acids.

This clonotype was recorded many times. The chain is built from TRBV10-3 and TRBJ2-3, with D hard to call. The CDR3 is 13 amino acids. CDR1 is ENHRY, CDR2 SYGVKD, per germline. The V end was cut by 6 bases, the J end by 2 bases, with 9 bases between. The DNA for the CDR3 is TGTGCCATCAGCGAGACGTACACAGATACGCAGTATTTT. It yields the protein CAISETYTDTQYF.

The gene calls are TRBV2 and TRBJ2-3; D possibly corresponds to TRBD1 (5 bases). Trimming took off 6 bases at V and 0 bases at J, with 16 bases between the two ends. Germline loops: CDR1 SNHLY, CDR2 FYNNEI. The CDR3 contains 16 residues. The CDR3 reads CASRRDSGSSTDTQYF. CDR3 DNA sequence: TGTGCCAGCAGGCGCGACAGTGGCTCTAGCACAGATACGCAGTATTTT. The full variable domain, with the rest looked up from reference TRBV2 and TRBJ2-3, is EPEVTQTPSHQVTQMGQEVILRCVPISNHLYFYWYRQILGQKVEFLVSFYNNEISEKSEIFDDQFSVERPDGSNFTLKIRSTKLEDSAMYFCASRRDSGSSTDTQYFGPGTRLTVL.

This clonotype was picked up many times. The gene calls are TRBV3-1 and TRBJ1-1; D is unresolved. The CDR3 runs to 13 residues. Trimming took off 0 bases at V and 7 bases at J, with 9 bases between the two ends. Looked up from germline, CDR1 is LGHDT and CDR2 is YNNKEL (reference sequence). The CDR3 is CASSQDWFSEAFF. CDR3 DNA sequence: TGTGCCAGCAGCCAAGACTGGTTCAGTGAAGCTTTCTTT.

This chain links TRBV5-6 with TRBJ2-1; D may be TRBD2 (6 bases). The CDR3 extends over 15 amino acids. Germline V gene sequence: CDR1 SGHDT, CDR2 YYEEEE. Trimming pared 1 base from V and 11 bases from J, leaving 19 bases between. This CDR3 reads CASSLSKLALAQQFF. In DNA, the CDR3 is TGTGCCAGCAGCTTGAGTAAACTAGCATTGGCCCAGCAGTTCTTC.

There are many counts of this clonotype. This chain links TRBV7-2 with TRBJ1-5; a weak D match, TRBD1 (5 bases). The germline CDR1 and CDR2 sequences are SGHTA and FQGNSA. The V gene lost 6 bases and the J gene lost 4 bases, with 13 bases spanning the gap. The length of the CDR3 is 14 residues. In nucleotides, the CDR3 is TGTGCCAGCAGAGACCGGGACGGGAATCAGCCCCAGCATTTT. Encoded protein: CASRDRDGNQPQHF.

CDR3 loop: CASSLSEGLSSYNEQFF. In DNA form, the CDR3 reads TGTGCCAGCAGTCTTTCAGAGGGCCTTAGCTCCTACAATGAGCAGTTCTTC. The chain uses TRBV3-1 and TRBJ2-1; D is perhaps TRBD2 (5 bases). CDR1 is LGHDT, CDR2 YNNKEL, per germline (reference sequence). V lost 6 bases and J 0 bases, leaving 18 bases between the germline ends. The CDR3 consists of 17 residues.

V usage is TRBV24-1 and J usage is TRBJ2-1, with D tentatively TRBD2 (7 bases). Germline CDR1 KGHDR, CDR2 SFDVKD. Between the trimmed V and J ends, which lost 3 bases and 5 bases, there was a span of 19 bases. This CDR3 spans 17 amino acids. For the CDR3, the DNA is TGTGCCACCAGTGATCCGTTGAGGGGGGGTCCGGACAATGAGCAGTTCTTC. Residues: CATSDPLRGGPDNEQFF.

This clonotype appeared a single time. The chain recombines TRBV7-2 with TRBJ1-1, with 7 bases that match TRBD1. Looked up from germline, CDR1 is SGHTA and CDR2 is FQGNSA. The CDR3 is 12 amino acids. J was trimmed by 8 bases and V by 5 bases; bases with no gene match: 5. DNA for the CDR3: TGTGCCAGCAGCCGAAACAGGGGAGAAGCTTTCTTT. Its translation is CASSRNRGEAFF.

This clonotype was recorded a few times. The V call is TRBV6-1, the J call TRBJ2-5; the match to TRBD1 covers 8 bases. The CDR3 spans 13 residues. V trimming: 6 bases; J trimming: 2 bases; junction bases outside the gene matches: 2. Germline V CDR1 and CDR2: MNHNS, SASEGT. In DNA form, the CDR3 reads TGTGCCAGCAGGAGGACAGGGCAAGAGACCCAGTACTTC. Amino acid sequence: CASRRTGQETQYF.

The chain has TRBV20-1 and TRBJ1-3; perhaps TRBD1 as D (6 bases). CDR1 DFQATT and CDR2 SNEGSKA come from the germline V gene (reference sequence). Trimming took 3 bases from V and 4 from J, leaving 13 bases between them. This CDR3 region has 14 residues. CDR3 bases: TGCAGTGCTAGCAGGCAGGGGCCCGGAAACACCATATATTTT. This sequence encodes CSASRQGPGNTIYF.

This clonotype was observed a handful of times. This sequence joins TRBV7-8 and TRBJ2-1, with D perhaps TRBD2 (6 bases). The CDR3 runs to 13 residues. Between the trimmed V and J ends, which lost 3 bases and 3 bases, there was a span of 6 bases. Germline CDR1 is SGHVS and CDR2 is FQNEAQ. CDR3 in amino acids: CASSLDYYNEQFF. CDR3 coding DNA: TGTGCCAGCAGCTTGGACTACTACAATGAGCAGTTCTTC. Using reference TRBV7-8 and TRBJ2-1 for the parts outside the CDR3, the full variable domain is GAGVSQSPRYKVAKRGQDVALRCDPISGHVSLFWYQQALGQGPEFLTYFQNEAQLDKSGLPSDRFFAERPEGSVSTLKIQRTQQEDSAVYLCASSLDYYNEQFFGPGTRLTVL.

This clonotype was counted only a few times. Here the CDR3 reads CSARDSTAGNTEAFF. CDR3 DNA sequence: TGCAGTGCTAGAGACTCCACGGCCGGGAACACTGAAGCTTTCTTT. V and J are TRBV20-1 and TRBJ1-1; D is undetermined. V was trimmed by 0 bases and J by 1 base, leaving 12 bases between them. The CDR3 contains 15 residues. The germline V gene encodes CDR1 DFQATT and CDR2 SNEGSKA (reference sequence).

This clonotype turned up a few times. The chain uses TRBV20-1 and TRBJ1-3; D gene unclear. The CDR3 consists of 14 residues. The V end was cut by 3 bases, the J end by 2 bases, with 11 bases between. Per germline, CDR1 DFQATT and CDR2 SNEGSKA (reference sequence). The CDR3, as DNA: TGCAGTGCTAGGACCACAGCTCCTGGAAACACCATATATTTT. It yields the protein CSARTTAPGNTIYF.

This clonotype was recorded a few times. The chain has TRBV20-1 and TRBJ1-1, with a weak D call TRBD1 (5 bases). V was clipped by 6 bases and J by 5 bases, with 13 bases between them. Germline-derived CDR1 and CDR2 are DFQATT and SNEGSKA (reference sequence). This CDR3 region has 12 residues. CDR3 in amino acids: CSANGGGTEAFF. The CDR3 region has the DNA TGCAGTGCCAACGGGGGGGGAACTGAAGCTTTCTTT.

This chain links TRBV20-1 with TRBJ2-7; 7 bases match TRBD2. With 3 bases clipped from V and 7 bases from J, the junction kept 12 bases outside the gene matches. CDR1 and CDR2 (germline): DFQATT, SNEGSKA (reference sequence). This CDR3 comprises 14 residues. The CDR3 DNA reads TGCAGTGCTAGGACCGGGACTACCATTTCGGAGCAGTACTTC. This gives the protein CSARTGTTISEQYF.

This clonotype was found a few times. The V call is TRBV29-1, the J call TRBJ2-5; D unclear. This CDR3 contains 13 residues. Germline values: CDR1 SQVTM, CDR2 ANQGSEA. V was pared by 3 bases and J by 2 bases, with 10 bases between. The CDR3 loop is CSVDPSAQETQYF. The CDR3 DNA sequence: TGCAGCGTTGACCCGTCAGCTCAAGAGACCCAGTACTTC.

This clonotype was picked up a small number of times. The chain carries TRBV6-5 and TRBJ1-3; D may be TRBD1 (6 bases). The CDR3 is 15 amino acids. The V end lost 6 bases, the J end lost 4 bases, and 16 bases lay between the germline ends. Germline CDR1 is MNHEY and CDR2 is SVGAGI. CDR3 in amino acids: CASSLLTGDGNTIYF. The CDR3, as DNA: TGTGCCAGCAGCTTATTGACAGGCGACGGAAACACCATATATTTT.

This clonotype was found many times. The J gene is TRBJ1-1, the V gene TRBV5-1, with TRBD1 as a possible D gene (5 bases). CDR3 size: 13 residues. V lost 4 bases and J lost 4, with 11 bases in between. Germline CDR1 SGHRS, CDR2 YFSETQ. CDR3 residues: CASSPPGGTEAFF. CDR3 nucleotide sequence: TGCGCCAGCAGCCCCCCCGGGGGCACTGAAGCTTTCTTT.

The rearrangement joins TRBV15 to TRBJ1-4; TRBD1 is a possible D gene (5 bases). V gave up 7 bases and J gave up 6 bases, with 15 bases separating them. In germline, CDR1 is LNHNV, CDR2 YYDKDF (reference sequence). The CDR3 totals 14 residues. The CDR3 DNA reads TGTGCCACCACCCCCCCCGGGACCCATGAAAAACTGTTTTTT. It encodes CATTPPGTHEKLFF.

The V and J genes are TRBV3-1 and TRBJ2-5; 7 nucleotides match TRBD1. V shed 4 bases, J shed 5 bases, and the junction held 7 bases outside the gene matches. The CDR3 is made up of 14 amino acids. CDR1 and CDR2 from the germline V gene are LGHDT and YNNKEL (reference sequence). CDR3 loop: CASSPTGIVETQYF. The DNA of the CDR3 is TGTGCCAGCAGCCCGACAGGGATCGTCGAGACCCAGTACTTC.

This clonotype came up a few times. The chain couples TRBV12-3 or TRBV12-4 to TRBJ1-1; the D is unclear. V was shortened by 2 bases and J by 1 base, with 14 bases between the two germline ends. This CDR3 comprises 16 residues. The CDR3 sequence: CASSLNNGVGNTEAFF. In DNA form, the CDR3 reads TGTGCCAGCAGTTTAAATAATGGGGTGGGGAACACTGAAGCTTTCTTT.